These 20 T cell receptor beta chains originate from one sample sequenced in a study of cytomegalovirus exposure and HLA in healthy donors. Libraries were prepared by immunoSEQ multiplex PCR; TCRdb keeps only in-frame clonotypes and omits some of them. Among about 240,000 clones listed, approximately 86% were seen once. Sequencing was carried out using PBMCs. The receptors come from a woman aged 30 to 39 in good health and CMV-seropositive.

The gene calls are TRBV6-6 and TRBJ1-1, with D hard to call. Trimming shortened V by 3 bases and J by 4 bases, and 12 bases separated the two germline ends. CDR3 size: 14 residues. Germline V gene lookup returns CDR1 MNHNY and CDR2 SVGAGI (reference sequence). CDR3 coding DNA: TGTGCCAGCAGTTATCGGGAAGAGAGCACTGAAGCTTTCTTT. Amino acid sequence: CASSYREESTEAFF.

The V and J genes are TRBV6-6 and TRBJ2-7; TRBD2 might be the D (5 bases). Trimming took 2 bases from V and 8 from J, leaving 10 bases between them. Germline V gene data show CDR1 as MNHNY and CDR2 as SVGAGI (reference sequence). The CDR3 runs to 12 residues. CDR3: CASSYEPGKQYF. For the CDR3, the DNA is TGTGCCAGCAGTTACGAGCCGGGGAAGCAGTACTTC.

This clone was seen only a few times. This chain connects TRBV6-5 to TRBJ2-7; 7 bases match TRBD2. There are 12 residues in the CDR3. The ends lost 4 bases at V and 3 bases at J; junction bases unmatched: 0. Germline V gene lookup returns CDR1 MNHEY and CDR2 SVGAGI. CDR3 region: CASSWGGYEQYF. The CDR3 DNA reads TGTGCCAGCAGTTGGGGGGGCTACGAGCAGTACTTC.

Only a few counts were recorded for this clone. This chain uses TRBV7-9 with TRBJ2-2, with TRBD1 as a possible D gene (6 bases). This CDR3 contains 15 residues. V gave up 5 bases and J gave up 5 bases, with 15 bases separating them. CDR1 is SEHNR and CDR2 is FQNEAQ in the germline V gene (reference sequence). The CDR3: CASSQIQGPTGELFF. CDR3 coding DNA: TGTGCCAGCAGCCAAATACAGGGTCCGACCGGGGAGCTGTTTTTT.

This rearrangement joins TRBV2 to TRBJ2-2; a weak D match, TRBD2 (5 bases). CDR3 size: 16 residues. V lost 5 bases and J lost 0, with 13 bases in between. The germline V gene has CDR1 SNHLY and CDR2 FYNNEI. The CDR3 is CASSYSVRTNTGELFF. CDR3 DNA sequence: TGTGCCAGCAGTTATAGCGTTAGAACGAACACCGGGGAGCTGTTTTTT.

The gene calls are TRBV19 and TRBJ1-4; no clear D. This CDR3 spans 15 amino acids. Per germline, CDR1 LNHDA and CDR2 SQIVND (reference sequence). V shed 1 base and J shed 0 bases, with 6 bases lying between them. The CDR3 nucleotides are TGTGCCAGTAGTATAGTCCGTGCAACTAATGAAAAACTGTTTTTT. This sequence encodes CASSIVRATNEKLFF.

The V gene is TRBV5-4, the J gene TRBJ2-4; tentatively, D is TRBD1 (5 bases). Germline V gives CDR1 SGHNT, CDR2 YYREEE (reference sequence). The V end was cut by 3 bases, the J end by 2 bases, with 12 bases between. This CDR3 region has 15 residues. CDR3 bases: TGTGCCAGCAGCTCTTACCAGGGTCCCAAAAACATTCAGTACTTC. Translation: CASSSYQGPKNIQYF.

Concerning this clone itself: Other DNA sequences in the sample encode the same CDR3. The chain joins TRBV7-9 to TRBJ2-1; TRBD2 matches 9 bases. From germline, CDR1 is SEHNR and CDR2 FQNEAQ (reference sequence). The CDR3 runs to 16 residues. V gave up 0 bases and J gave up 1 base; unmatched junction bases: 1. The CDR3 loop is CASSLALAGSYNEQFF. In nucleotides, the CDR3 is TGTGCCAGCAGCTTAGCCCTAGCGGGGTCCTACAATGAGCAGTTCTTC.

The rearrangement joins TRBV5-4 to TRBJ1-2; the D gene is possibly TRBD1 (5 bases). The germline V and J ends were trimmed by 4 bases and 4 bases, with 14 bases remaining between them. The CDR3 contains 14 residues. Germline V gives CDR1 SGHNT, CDR2 YYREEE (reference sequence). The CDR3 DNA sequence: TGTGCCAGCAGCCAGGGCGTTGTGGGCTATGGCTACACCTTC. Protein: CASSQGVVGYGYTF.

V and J are TRBV5-1 and TRBJ2-1, with a weak D call TRBD1 (6 bases). Between the trimmed V and J ends, which lost 3 bases and 2 bases, there was a span of 15 bases. Germline CDR1 reads SGHRS; CDR2 reads YFSETQ. CDR3 length: 16 residues. The CDR3 loop reads CASSWGTSTTYNEQFF. DNA for the CDR3: TGCGCCAGCAGCTGGGGGACATCGACCACCTACAATGAGCAGTTCTTC.

The chain joins TRBV5-1 to TRBJ2-7; 7 bases align to TRBD1. J was trimmed by 2 bases and V by 4 bases; bases with no gene match: 9. The CDR3 consists of 15 residues. CDR1 is SGHRS, CDR2 YFSETQ, per germline. CDR3 in amino acids: CASSPLPTGAYEQYF. For the CDR3, the DNA is TGCGCCAGCAGCCCGCTGCCCACAGGGGCCTACGAGCAGTACTTC.

The CDR3 spells CASRHRGMNTEAFF. The CDR3 DNA reads TGTGCCAGCAGGCACAGGGGGATGAACACTGAAGCTTTCTTT. The rearrangement links TRBV6-6 to TRBJ1-1, with TRBD1 identical over 8 bases. V lost 6 bases, J lost 0 bases, and 3 bases stayed unmatched. Looked up from germline, CDR1 is MNHNY and CDR2 is SVGAGI (reference sequence). The CDR3 has 14 amino acids.

This sequence joins TRBV11-2 and TRBJ2-7; tentative D call: TRBD1 (6 bases). This CDR3 comprises 15 residues. V was shortened by 4 bases and J by 2 bases, with 15 bases between the two germline ends. The V gene's germline CDR1 is SGHAT and CDR2 FQNNGV. The DNA for the CDR3 is TGTGCCAGCAGCTCAACCGGGACACTGGCCTACGAGCAGTACTTC. Protein product: CASSSTGTLAYEQYF.

In this sample, this clone turned up once. This chain connects TRBV6-4 to TRBJ2-3; 8 bases are a match to TRBD2. With V trimmed by 6 bases and J by 0 bases, 8 bases remained unmatched. Per germline, CDR1 MRHNA and CDR2 SNTAGT. This CDR3 is 16 amino acids long. DNA for the CDR3: TGTGCCAGCAGGAGGACTGCTAGCGGGAGCACAGATACGCAGTATTTT. Protein product: CASRRTASGSTDTQYF.

CDR3 in amino acids: CASSIEPDRPVYGYTF. The CDR3 nucleotides are TGTGCCAGTAGTATAGAACCCGACAGGCCGGTCTATGGCTACACCTTC. The chain links TRBV19 to TRBJ1-2; TRBD1 might be the D (6 bases). Trimming shortened V by 0 bases and J by 4 bases, and 15 bases separated the two germline ends. CDR3 size: 16 residues. From germline, CDR1 is LNHDA and CDR2 SQIVND (reference sequence).

For the CDR3, the DNA is TGTGCCAGCAGCGTACAGGGGTCGGGTAACTATGGCTACACCTTC. Its translation is CASSVQGSGNYGYTF. The genes are TRBV27 and TRBJ1-2; TRBD1 agrees at 7 bases. CDR1 MNHEY and CDR2 SMNVEV come from the germline V gene (reference sequence). This CDR3 spans 15 amino acids. Germline trimming cut 6 bases from V and 1 base from J; bases unmatched to any gene: 8.

The chain is built from TRBV4-1 and TRBJ1-1, with 7 bases that match TRBD1. CDR1 MGHRA and CDR2 YSYEKL come from the germline V gene. CDR3 length equals 16 residues. With V trimmed by 2 bases and J by 5 bases, 11 bases remained unmatched. The CDR3 here is CASSQRPDRDRTEAFF. For the CDR3, the DNA is TGCGCCAGCAGCCAACGCCCCGACAGGGACCGGACTGAAGCTTTCTTT.

This clone was observed a single time. The chain employs TRBV5-1 and TRBJ2-1, with 11 bases matching TRBD2. From germline, CDR1 is SGHRS and CDR2 YFSETQ. The V and J ends lost 1 base and 7 bases, in that order; junction bases with no gene match: 19. The CDR3 sequence is 20 residues long. CDR3 bases: TGCGCCAGCAGCTTGACAACAGGGACTAGCGGTCAGAGGGAAAGGAATGAGCAGTTCTTC. Translating gives CASSLTTGTSGQRERNEQFF.

V gene TRBV5-1 combines with J gene TRBJ1-2; D not resolved. Germline V lookup: CDR1 SGHRS, CDR2 YFSETQ. The length of the CDR3 is 14 residues. V gave up 4 bases and J gave up 3 bases, with 13 bases separating them. The CDR3 region has the DNA TGCGCCAGCAGCCCGACGGGGTTCGACTATGGCTACACCTTC. This codes for CASSPTGFDYGYTF.

The chain carries TRBV5-1 and TRBJ2-5; weak D call: TRBD1 (6 bases). Trimming pared 0 bases from V and 7 bases from J, leaving 10 bases between. From germline, CDR1 is SGHRS and CDR2 YFSETQ. The CDR3 runs to 13 residues. The CDR3, as DNA: TGCGCCAGCAGCTTGGGACAGGCGGCGACCCAGTACTTC. This codes for CASSLGQAATQYF.